A selection of T cell receptor beta chains follows, all from one sample in a study of cytomegalovirus exposure and HLA in healthy donors. Sequencing used immunoSEQ multiplex PCR; TCRdb keeps in-frame clones, though not all of them. Here the sample spans fewer than 60,000 clones, 70% to 85% being singletons. The sample consisted of PBMCs. The origin of the receptors is a woman aged 45 to 65 in good health and CMV-seropositive. The CDR3 runs from the conserved cysteine through the conserved F or W. D genes are given only for firm matches. The size field is filled for only some rows; it gives once, few, many or a size class.

length	V	J	size	D	DNA	CDR3
13	TRBV4-1	TRBJ1-1	-	-	TGCGCCAGCAGCCAAGAGGCAGAAAGTGAAGCTTTCTTT	CASSQEAESEAFF
15	TRBV4-3	TRBJ1-3	-	-	TGCGCCAGCAGCCAAACGGGTAATACCTTGGACACCATATATTTT	CASSQTGNTLDTIYF
16	TRBV19	TRBJ2-1	-	TRBD2	TGTGCCAGTAGTCCAAATAGCGGGGGGGCCAGGGTTGAGCAGTTCTTC	CASSPNSGGARVEQFF
17	TRBV7-4	TRBJ2-7	few	TRBD2	TGTGCCAGCAGCTTAATGCGGGTGGCGGGAGGGCCGTACGAGCAGTACTTC	CASSLMRVAGGPYEQYF
14	TRBV9	TRBJ2-5	-	TRBD2	TGTGCCAGCAGCACCCGGGGGGGCCTGGAGACCCAGTACTTC	CASSTRGGLETQYF
11	TRBV25-1	TRBJ1-1	-	-	TGTGCCAGCACATCCGGGATTGAAGCTTTCTTT	CASTSGIEAFF
12	TRBV5-1	TRBJ1-1	-	TRBD1	TGCGCCAGCAGCTTACAGGGGGGGGGAGCTTTCTTT	CASSLQGGGAFF
15	TRBV7-2	TRBJ2-2	-	-	TGTGCCAGCAGATCGGGACAAACAAACACCGGGGAGCTGTTTTTT	CASRSGQTNTGELFF
14	TRBV28	TRBJ2-7	-	-	TGTGCCAGCACCGACTTCACTAGCTCCTACGAGCAGTACTTC	CASTDFTSSYEQYF
14	TRBV21-1	TRBJ1-4	-	-	TGTGCCAGCAGCAGGATCGACCGGGGGGAAAAACTGTTTTTT	CASSRIDRGEKLFF
15	TRBV6-1	TRBJ1-3	-	-	TGTGCCAGCAGTGATAAAAGGGGCGCGGGAAACACCATATATTTT	CASSDKRGAGNTIYF
15	TRBV6-5	TRBJ2-7	few	TRBD2	TGTGCCAGCAGTAGCGGTGGCGCGGGGGGTTACGAGCAGTACTTC	CASSSGGAGGYEQYF
17	TRBV7-2	TRBJ2-1	-	TRBD2	TGTGCCAGCAGCTTAGCTAAAACTAGCGGGAACCTCAATGAGCAGTTCTTC	CASSLAKTSGNLNEQFF
15	TRBV7-2	TRBJ2-5	few	-	TGTGCCAGCAGCTCCGAAGTTCGAGCGATGGAGACCCAGTACTTC	CASSSEVRAMETQYF
15	TRBV7-6	TRBJ2-2	-	TRBD2	TGTGCCAGCAGCTCTATAGCGGGAGTTTCCGGGGAGCTGTTTTTT	CASSSIAGVSGELFF
16	TRBV7-2	TRBJ2-7	-	TRBD1	TGTGCCAGCAGCCCAAGAACCGGGACAGGGAGTGGAGAGCAGTACTTC	CASSPRTGTGSGEQYF
14	TRBV7-2	TRBJ1-5	few	-	TGTGCCAGCAGCTTAACCTGGCCCAATCAGCCCCAGCATTTT	CASSLTWPNQPQHF
13	TRBV15	TRBJ1-5	-	TRBD1	TGTGCCACCAGCAGGACAGGGGGGCAGCCCCAGCATTTT	CATSRTGGQPQHF
15	TRBV5-5	TRBJ1-4	-	-	TGTGCCAGCAGCTTGTTGGGGGGGGCTAATGAAAAACTGTTTTTT	CASSLLGGANEKLFF
14	TRBV14	TRBJ1-2	-	-	TGTGCCAGCAGCCAAGATCTGGCATACTATGGCTACACCTTC	CASSQDLAYYGYTF
15	TRBV27	TRBJ2-7	-	TRBD1	TGTGCCAGCAGTCCCGGGACAGGGGGAAGGTACGAGCAGTACTTC	CASSPGTGGRYEQYF
13	TRBV19	TRBJ2-1	once	TRBD2	TGTGCCAGTAGCAGCGGGACTTACAATGAGCAGTTCTTC	CASSSGTYNEQFF
15	TRBV30	TRBJ2-1	-	TRBD2	TGTGCCTGGAGTGTAGGGGCGGGAGTCTACAATGAGCAGTTCTTC	CAWSVGAGVYNEQFF
13	TRBV7-9	TRBJ1-1	-	TRBD1	TGTGCCAGCAGCTTAGGGGACAGGGCCCAAGCTTTCTTT	CASSLGDRAQAFF
17	TRBV6-7	TRBJ2-1	once	TRBD2	TGTGCCAGCCCGACTAGCGGGGGGCAGTGCTCCTACAATGAGCAGTTCTTC	CASPTSGGQCSYNEQFF
12	TRBV19	TRBJ2-7	-	-	TGTGCCAGTAGTCCGGCCCGTGGGCAGCAGTACTTC	CASSPARGQQYF
19	TRBV4-3	TRBJ2-3	-	TRBD2	TGCGCCAGCAGCCAAGATCGGAGACTAGCGGGGTTTAGCACAGATACGCAGTATTTT	CASSQDRRLAGFSTDTQYF
15	TRBV27	TRBJ2-1	-	TRBD2	TGTGCCAGCGCCGGGGGGGAGGCAGCTTACAATGAGCAGTTCTTC	CASAGGEAAYNEQFF
14	TRBV4-3	TRBJ1-2	-	-	TGCGCCAGCAGCCATCGACAGTCCTCTTATGGCTACACCTTC	CASSHRQSSYGYTF
13	TRBV18	TRBJ1-1	few	-	TGTGCCAGCTCACCGACAGGGAACACTGAAGCTTTCTTT	CASSPTGNTEAFF
14	TRBV19	TRBJ2-7	-	TRBD1	TGTGCCAGTAGCCCGGGACAGGGTGTTTACGAGCAGTACTTC	CASSPGQGVYEQYF
15	TRBV7-6	TRBJ2-3	-	-	TGTGCCAGCAGCTTAGCCGCGGCTAGCACAGATACGCAGTATTTT	CASSLAAASTDTQYF
14	TRBV28	TRBJ2-1	-	TRBD2	TGTGCCAGCAGTTTTCCTAGCGGGAGCGATGAGCAGTTCTTC	CASSFPSGSDEQFF
16	TRBV27	TRBJ1-4	few	-	TGTGCCAGCAGTTCCCGCGGCAGTCGAACTAATGAAAAACTGTTTTTT	CASSSRGSRTNEKLFF
15	TRBV15	TRBJ1-3	-	TRBD1	TGTGCCACCAGCAGAGTGGGACAGGGCGGAAACACCATATATTTT	CATSRVGQGGNTIYF
14	TRBV5-1	TRBJ2-1	-	-	TGCGCCAGCAGCCCCTGGCCTGGTGCTTATGAGCAGTTCTTC	CASSPWPGAYEQFF
15	TRBV18	TRBJ1-1	once	TRBD1	TGTGCCAGCTCACCCGGACAGGGCGGGAACACTGAAGCTTTCTTT	CASSPGQGGNTEAFF
12	TRBV7-2	TRBJ2-2	-	-	TGTGCCAGCAGCTTAGCTAGAGGGGAGCTGTTTTTT	CASSLARGELFF
13	TRBV7-6	TRBJ2-7	few	-	TGTGCCAGCAGCCCAGAGGTGTCCTACGAGCAGTACTTC	CASSPEVSYEQYF
17	TRBV4-2	TRBJ2-7	-	-	TGTGCCAGCAGCCAAGATGGGGGCCAGGGTGGCTCCTACGAGCAGTACTTC	CASSQDGGQGGSYEQYF
13	TRBV4-3	TRBJ2-1	-	TRBD1	TGCACCAGCAGCCAAAGGACAGGGCGGGAGCAGTTCTTC	CTSSQRTGREQFF
12	TRBV15	TRBJ1-5	-	TRBD1	TGTGCCACCAGGGCAGGGGGCCAGCCCCAGCATTTT	CATRAGGQPQHF
11	TRBV6-7	TRBJ2-7	-	TRBD2	TGTGCCACCCTGACTAGCGGGGGGCAGTACTTC	CATLTSGGQYF
15	TRBV6-5	TRBJ1-3	-	TRBD1	TGTGCCAGCACCGCTTCGCGGACAGGGGGAAACACCATATATTTT	CASTASRTGGNTIYF
15	TRBV5-8	TRBJ2-1	-	TRBD2	TGTGCCAGCAGCTTGCTCGGGACTAGCGGGGAGAAGTACTTCTTC	CASSLLGTSGEKYFF
14	TRBV2	TRBJ2-3	few	TRBD2	TGTGCCAGCATCGCCGGGAGCGGGGGAGATACGCAGTATTTT	CASIAGSGGDTQYF
15	TRBV28	TRBJ2-1	-	TRBD2	TGTGCCAGCAGTTCGATCGACCGGGACTACGGTGAGCAGTTCTTC	CASSSIDRDYGEQFF
15	TRBV4-2	TRBJ2-3	-	-	TGTGCCAGCAGCCAAGATAGGGGCAGCACAGATACGCAGTATTTT	CASSQDRGSTDTQYF
20	TRBV10-3	TRBJ2-6	-	-	TGTGCCATCAGTGCCGTGAGGGGGAGAGGTGGCAACTCTGGGGCCAACGTCCTGACTTTC	CAISAVRGRGGNSGANVLTF
15	TRBV11-3	TRBJ2-1	-	-	TGTGCCAGCAGCTCCGGCAGGGTTGTGTCCAATGAGCAGTTCTTC	CASSSGRVVSNEQFF
13	TRBV7-9	TRBJ2-5	-	TRBD2	TGTGCCAGCAGCCAGCGGGAGGAAGAGACCCAGTACTTC	CASSQREEETQYF
15	TRBV30	TRBJ2-3	-	TRBD1	TGTGCCTGGATTTTTGGACAGGGGAAGACAGATACGCAGTATTTT	CAWIFGQGKTDTQYF
17	TRBV27	TRBJ1-2	-	TRBD1	TGTGCCAGCAGTTTTGCCTTACGACAGGGAGAGTCGTTTGGCTACACCTTC	CASSFALRQGESFGYTF
13	TRBV30	TRBJ1-1	-	-	TGTGCCTGGAGTGTAGGAGGACTTGGGAGGACTTTCTTT	CAWSVGGLGRTFF
15	TRBV6-4	TRBJ2-3	medium-sized	TRBD2	TGTGCCAGCAGTGACTCGAGCGGGGGGGCAGATACGCAGTATTTT	CASSDSSGGADTQYF
16	TRBV5-1	TRBJ2-1	-	TRBD2	TGCGCCAGCACGGGAGGACTAGCGGGGGAGTACAATGAGCAGTTCTTC	CASTGGLAGEYNEQFF
14	TRBV11-2	TRBJ2-7	-	-	TGTGCCAGCAGCTTAGCCCCCGGGGGCTACGAGCAGTACTTC	CASSLAPGGYEQYF
17	TRBV7-8	TRBJ2-7	-	-	TGTGCCAGCAGCTTAGTCGGGTATAGGGGGTTGGCCTACGAGCAGTACTTC	CASSLVGYRGLAYEQYF
13	TRBV30	TRBJ1-6	-	-	TGTGCCTGGACAGGTGGGCATAATTCACCCCTCCACTTT	CAWTGGHNSPLHF